This is a list of T cell receptor beta chains from one sample in a study of CXCR3-negative and CXCR3-positive naive CD8 T cells. No DNA is given; TCRdb re-called the 5' RACE reads and lists each CDR3 protein once. The sample is made up of tens of thousands of distinct CDR3 sequences, and the top ten hold roughly 0.62% of it. Material for sequencing was naive CXCR3+ CD8+ T cells from blood. The receptors shown here come from a human donor in good health. Some clones in this sample may be carry-over from other donors' samples. CDR3s include the opening cysteine and the closing phenylalanine or tryptophan. Each record gives: CDR3 length, V gene, J gene, CDR3 protein.

length: 15
V: TRBV27
J: TRBJ2-7
CDR3: CASSPLLAGPYEQYF

length: 18
V: TRBV28
J: TRBJ2-1
CDR3: CASSSERLRPSSYNEQFF

length: 16
V: TRBV7-8
J: TRBJ1-2
CDR3: CASSLTRGPGDYGYTF

length: 16
V: TRBV29-1
J: TRBJ2-7
CDR3: CSVRPGGQGLDYEQYF

length: 17
V: TRBV7-7
J: TRBJ2-2
CDR3: CASSLNWEGANTGELFF

length: 14
V: TRBV11-2
J: TRBJ2-3
CDR3: CASSSYRDTDTQYF

length: 12
V: TRBV29-1
J: TRBJ2-5
CDR3: CSVERGIETQYF

length: 12
V: TRBV24-1
J: TRBJ1-1
CDR3: CATSDWSTEAFF

length: 17
V: TRBV3-1
J: TRBJ2-7
CDR3: CASSQGGLGSHYYEQYF

length: 13
V: TRBV11-1
J: TRBJ2-1
CDR3: CASSHSGLNEQFF

length: 12
V: TRBV6-2/TRBV6-3
J: TRBJ2-5
CDR3: CAHGPTQETQYF

length: 17
V: TRBV4-1
J: TRBJ2-5
CDR3: CASSQDWTSGREETQYF

length: 13
V: TRBV6-5
J: TRBJ2-2
CDR3: CASSYGVTGELFF

length: 16
V: TRBV2
J: TRBJ2-7
CDR3: CASSENRGRKSYEQYF

length: 21
V: TRBV28
J: TRBJ2-5
CDR3: CASSLFFVKLELGQRGETQYF

length: 15
V: TRBV7-2
J: TRBJ1-5
CDR3: CASSLGFYSNQPQHF

length: 13
V: TRBV5-6
J: TRBJ2-7
CDR3: CASSLFQSYEQYF

length: 15
V: TRBV5-1
J: TRBJ2-3
CDR3: CASSFALGGFDTQYF

length: 15
V: TRBV5-1
J: TRBJ1-2
CDR3: CASRIPEDRVSGYTF

length: 13
V: TRBV27
J: TRBJ1-4
CDR3: CASSSGQGGKLFF

length: 15
V: TRBV18
J: TRBJ2-5
CDR3: CASSPGQLYQETQYF

length: 17
V: TRBV6-5
J: TRBJ2-7
CDR3: CASSYLPVRGPEYEQYF

length: 13
V: TRBV5-1
J: TRBJ1-1
CDR3: CASSLGGETRAFF

length: 16
V: TRBV11-2
J: TRBJ2-1
CDR3: CASSPGRGRFNNEQFF

length: 14
V: TRBV10-3
J: TRBJ2-5
CDR3: CAISEKGTQETQYF

length: 15
V: TRBV5-1
J: TRBJ2-7
CDR3: CASRSEGQGTYEQYF

length: 14
V: TRBV7-2
J: TRBJ2-7
CDR3: CASSLDRGEYEQYF

length: 15
V: TRBV27
J: TRBJ2-7
CDR3: CASSLTGGPSYEQYF

length: 16
V: TRBV5-5
J: TRBJ2-1
CDR3: CASSRERGALYNEQFF

length: 16
V: TRBV29-1
J: TRBJ2-4
CDR3: CSVPDLLAQIKNIQYF

length: 13
V: TRBV5-1
J: TRBJ2-7
CDR3: CASRVDGWAEQYF

length: 18
V: TRBV29-1
J: TRBJ2-1
CDR3: CSVEDTVATPGSYNEQFF

length: 16
V: TRBV27
J: TRBJ2-2
CDR3: CASSLMGVGFTGELFF

length: 17
V: TRBV28
J: TRBJ1-2
CDR3: CASSHTLLQAANYGYTF

length: 14
V: TRBV9
J: TRBJ1-2
CDR3: CASSVGRPAWGYTF

length: 12
V: TRBV28
J: TRBJ2-7
CDR3: CASSFHFYEQYF

length: 21
V: TRBV7-9
J: TRBJ2-7
CDR3: CASSPGTSGGIAPGYPYERYF

length: 16
V: TRBV5-1
J: TRBJ2-1
CDR3: CASSPVGTSGFNEQFF

length: 13
V: TRBV7-9
J: TRBJ1-1
CDR3: CASSPPAGTEAFF

length: 12
V: TRBV30
J: TRBJ2-1
CDR3: CAWSAPGDEQFF

length: 15
V: TRBV20-1
J: TRBJ2-7
CDR3: CSASSRSSISYKQYF

length: 17
V: TRBV7-2
J: TRBJ2-3
CDR3: CASSSGTSGGRTDTQYF

length: 20
V: TRBV5-1
J: TRBJ2-3
CDR3: CASSLESLAGGPSDTDTQYF

length: 14
V: TRBV7-9
J: TRBJ2-1
CDR3: CASSGTSIWNEQFF

length: 12
V: TRBV5-4
J: TRBJ2-1
CDR3: CASRYSGNEQFF

length: 12
V: TRBV6-6
J: TRBJ2-7
CDR3: CASAGGLNEQYF

length: 12
V: TRBV28
J: TRBJ2-1
CDR3: CASRDRINEQFF

length: 13
V: TRBV7-6
J: TRBJ2-7
CDR3: CASSLGGTNEQYF

length: 13
V: TRBV30
J: TRBJ1-1
CDR3: CACRQEENTEAFF

length: 15
V: TRBV28
J: TRBJ2-3
CDR3: CASSSRGGGPDTQYF

length: 15
V: TRBV9
J: TRBJ2-1
CDR3: CASSVTRGGLNEQFF

length: 14
V: TRBV27
J: TRBJ2-7
CDR3: CASSLMARGYEQYF

length: 13
V: TRBV14
J: TRBJ2-1
CDR3: CASSQGIYNEQFF